Described below is a single TCR beta chain sequence and its context. This sample is part of a study of cytomegalovirus exposure and HLA in healthy donors. The CDR3 has 17 amino acids. Between the trimmed V and J ends, which lost 1 base and 2 bases, there was a span of 16 bases. Per germline, CDR1 SEHNR and CDR2 FQNEAQ (reference sequence). PCR amplification relied on 60 Vbeta primers (plus 13 Jbeta primers). Data came from immunoSEQ multiplex PCR; TCRdb stores just in-frame clones and leaves some out. The sample records over 110,000 clones, 73% being singletons. Despite likely unrecorded immune exposures, the donors were nominally healthy at the time of sampling.

The chain couples TRBV7-9 to TRBJ2-3; D might be TRBD1 (7 bases). The source is a woman between 40 and 55 years old in good health and CMV-seronegative. Sequences were obtained from PBMCs. The CDR3 nucleotides are TGTGCCAGCAGCTTAGACGCCGGAGGGGGCCCCACAGATACGCAGTATTTT. Translation: CASSLDAGGGPTDTQYF.